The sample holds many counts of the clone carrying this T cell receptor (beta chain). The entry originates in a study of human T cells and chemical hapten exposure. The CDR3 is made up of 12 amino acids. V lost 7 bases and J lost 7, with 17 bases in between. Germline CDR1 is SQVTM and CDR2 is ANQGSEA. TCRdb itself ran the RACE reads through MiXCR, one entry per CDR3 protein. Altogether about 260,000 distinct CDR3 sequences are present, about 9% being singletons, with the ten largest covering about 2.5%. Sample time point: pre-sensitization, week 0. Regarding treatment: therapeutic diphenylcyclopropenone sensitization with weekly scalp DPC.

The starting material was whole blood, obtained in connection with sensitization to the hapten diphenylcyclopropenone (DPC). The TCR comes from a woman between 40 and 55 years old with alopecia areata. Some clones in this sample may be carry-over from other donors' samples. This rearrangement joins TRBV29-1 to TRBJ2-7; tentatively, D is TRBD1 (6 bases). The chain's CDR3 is CSGGPSPREQYF. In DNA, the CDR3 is TGCAGCGGGGGGCCCTCCCCTAGGGAGCAGTACTTC.